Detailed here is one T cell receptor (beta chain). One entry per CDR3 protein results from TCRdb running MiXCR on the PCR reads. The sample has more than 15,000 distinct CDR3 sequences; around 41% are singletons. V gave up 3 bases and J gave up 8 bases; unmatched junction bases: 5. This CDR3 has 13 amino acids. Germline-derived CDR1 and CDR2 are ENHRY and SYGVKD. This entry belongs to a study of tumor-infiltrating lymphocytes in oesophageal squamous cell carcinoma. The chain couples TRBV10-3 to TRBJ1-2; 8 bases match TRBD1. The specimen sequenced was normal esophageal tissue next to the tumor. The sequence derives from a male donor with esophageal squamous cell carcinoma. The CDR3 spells CAISEQGVEGYTF. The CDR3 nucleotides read TGTGCCATCAGTGAACAGGGGGTCGAGGGCTACACCTTC.